This TCR beta chain was retrieved from a study of blood T cells in healthy people across ages. For the second PCR, which ran for roughly 7 to 11 cycles, a sample-barcoded 5' primer and a J-beta primer mix were used. In TCRdb, the 5' RACE reads were re-called with MiXCR into one record per CDR3 protein. The sample lists more than 800,000 distinct CDR3 sequences, roughly 26% occurring once. CDR3 size: 14 residues. CDR1 and CDR2 from the germline V gene are MNHNS and SASEGT. Between the trimmed V and J ends, which lost 8 bases and 0 bases, there was a span of 8 bases. Sequencing was performed on blood. The receptor was derived from a woman of 80 years or more in good health. The chain combines TRBV6-1 with TRBJ1-6; D is unresolved. CDR3 amino acids: CASLGDSYNSPLHF. CDR3 in DNA: TGTGCCAGCCTCGGGGACTCCTATAATTCACCCCTCCACTTT.